A selection of T cell receptor beta chains follows, all from one sample in a study of post-analysis software for immune sequencing data. TCRdb re-called the PCR reads through MiXCR, storing one row per CDR3 protein. Of a few hundred thousand distinct CDR3 sequences in the sample, 35% to 40% are singletons; the top ten hold around 4.7%. Sample: blood. These receptors were taken from a girl under 18 with multiple sclerosis. CDR3s include the opening cysteine and the closing phenylalanine or tryptophan.

>TRBJ2-3|TRBV15
CATSRAPSGRAADTQYF
>TRBJ2-2|TRBV20-1
CSARSRTGLGTGELFF
>TRBJ2-5|TRBV4-1
CASSHPGETQYF
>TRBJ2-5|TRBV24-1
CATSDPGETQYF
>TRBJ1-1|TRBV4-1
CASSLRGQNTEAFF
>TRBJ2-3|TRBV12-3/TRBV12-4
CASSQGVRADAEYF
>TRBJ1-2|TRBV6-5
CASSYSGGGDGYTF
>TRBJ2-3|TRBV12-3/TRBV12-4
CASSTSRTGTDTQYF
>TRBJ1-6|TRBV5-1
CASSPEGNSPLHF
>TRBJ2-5|TRBV9
CASSVALAGSETQYF
>TRBJ2-1|TRBV20-1
CSAATTSAGYNEQFF
>TRBJ2-4|TRBV6-1
CASSTSVQGVSIQYF
>TRBJ2-7|TRBV27
CASSLLGRENYEQYF
>TRBJ2-3|TRBV7-9
CASSFGLAGSDTQYF
>TRBJ2-2|TRBV6-6
CASSYERGTNTEELFF
>TRBJ1-2|TRBV7-8
CASSPFAGWLYGYTF
>TRBJ2-3|TRBV3-1
CASSQSGTGADTQYF
>TRBJ2-1|TRBV11-2
CASSPRLAVYNDQFF
>TRBJ2-4|TRBV10-3
CAISEPGGQSEQYF
>TRBJ1-4|TRBV4-1
CASSQVAPTNEKLFF
>TRBJ2-3|TRBV7-2
CASSSYSGYSTDTQYF
>TRBJ2-5|TRBV7-2
CASSLDQLETQYF
>TRBJ1-4|TRBV20-1
CSASVYEKGEKLFF
>TRBJ1-5|TRBV12-3/TRBV12-4
CASSHPRGEWEQPQHF
>TRBJ1-5|TRBV6-2/TRBV6-3
CASSYGGRQPQHF
>TRBJ2-5|TRBV5-1
CASSLGTGGQETQYF
>TRBJ2-3|TRBV5-1
CASSEDSYYTDTQYF
>TRBJ2-7|TRBV4-2
CASSHMAYEQYF
>TRBJ2-1|TRBV13
CASSSFVAGGYNEQFF
>TRBJ2-1|TRBV9
CTSSVRTVASTVEQFF
>TRBJ2-2|TRBV24-1
CATSGQGAGELFF
>TRBJ2-3|TRBV7-6
CASSSQLAGEGTDTQYF
>TRBJ2-5|TRBV5-5
CASSLRQGLGETQYF
>TRBJ2-5|TRBV24-1
CATSGASGRPWETQYF
>TRBJ1-5|TRBV27
CTSSSRWVGGQPQHF
>TRBJ1-1|TRBV7-3
CASSLVGMNAEAFF
>TRBJ2-7|TRBV3-1
CASSQDHPPGTVYEQYF